A selection of T cell receptor beta chains follows, all from one sample in a study of regulatory T cells in long-lasting Graves disease. TCRdb re-called the multiplex PCR reads through MiXCR, storing one row per CDR3 protein. Here the sample spans about 310,000 distinct CDR3 sequences, 22% being singletons. The material was peripheral blood mononuclear cells (PBMCs), obtained when the disease was refractory, from a patient treated with antithyroid drugs. These receptors all come from a female donor with Graves disease. The CDR3 runs from the conserved cysteine through the conserved F or W. The D gene is left open where the match is weak. The size entry is marked missing in some rows and otherwise reads once, few, many or a size class.

j_gene,abundance,v_gene,d_gene,CDR3nt,CDR3aa
TRBJ2-7,NA,TRBV15,TRBD1,TGTGCCACCAGCTTCAGGGGGACCTACGAGCAGTACTTC,CATSFRGTYEQYF
TRBJ2-7,NA,TRBV29-1,NA,TGCAGCGTTGTGACCGGAAGGCAGTACTTC,CSVVTGRQYF
TRBJ2-6,many,TRBV2,NA,TGTGCCAGCAGAGGACTCGACTCTGGGGCCAACGTCCTGACTTTC,CASRGLDSGANVLTF
TRBJ2-3,few,TRBV24-1,NA,TGTGCCACCAGTGATTCCCGACGGGATACGCAGTATTTT,CATSDSRRDTQYF
TRBJ1-1,NA,TRBV29-1,TRBD1,TGCAGCGCCGAGACAGGGGGGGGTACTGAAGCTTTCTTT,CSAETGGGTEAFF
TRBJ1-2,few,TRBV5-6,NA,TGTGCCAGCAGCTTGGGTCGTCGTTTGGGAAACTATCATGGCTGCACCTTC,CASSLGRRLGNYHGCTF
TRBJ2-2,many,TRBV27,TRBD2,TGTGCCAGCAGCCTCGCTAGCGGGTCGAACACCGGGGAGCTGTTTTTT,CASSLASGSNTGELFF
TRBJ2-2,NA,TRBV10-3,NA,TGTGCCATCAGTGAGTCGGGCGGGCAGGTTTACACCGGGGAGCTGTTTTTT,CAISESGGQVYTGELFF
TRBJ2-1,NA,TRBV29-1,NA,TGCAGCGCCGAAGGGTCCAATGAGCAGTTCTTC,CSAEGSNEQFF
TRBJ1-1,many,TRBV28,NA,TGTGCCACCATTTCCGGGGCACTAAACACTGAAGCTTTCTTT,CATISGALNTEAFF
TRBJ2-7,few,TRBV29-1,TRBD2,TGCAGCGTTCGCCGGCAGCGGGATGGGGTCTACGAGCAGTACTTC,CSVRRQRDGVYEQYF
TRBJ2-7,many,TRBV11-2,NA,TGTGCCAGCAGCTTAGGGACGTGGGGGACACACTCCTACGAGCAGTACTTC,CASSLGTWGTHSYEQYF
TRBJ2-3,NA,TRBV7-2,TRBD2,TGTGCCAGCACCCTAGCGGGAGGGGGAGATACGCAGTATTTT,CASTLAGGGDTQYF
TRBJ2-7,few,TRBV18,NA,TGTGCCAGCTCACCAATACAAGGAAGGACCGAGCAGTACTTC,CASSPIQGRTEQYF
TRBJ1-2,many,TRBV2,TRBD1,TGTGCCAGCGCAGGGGGCATTGGCTACACCTTC,CASAGGIGYTF
TRBJ1-5,many,TRBV28,NA,TGTGCCAGCAAGGATCACAGAGGGAATCAGCCCCAGCATTTT,CASKDHRGNQPQHF
TRBJ2-7,NA,TRBV6-2/TRBV6-3,NA,TGTGCCAGCAGCTACGAAGGGGACGAGCAGTACTTC,CASSYEGDEQYF
TRBJ2-7,few,TRBV5-1,NA,TGCGCCAGCAGCTTCAACCCCGACACCTACGAGCAGTACTTC,CASSFNPDTYEQYF
TRBJ2-7,NA,TRBV20-1,TRBD2,TGCAGTGCTACTGGGACTAGCGCGGGGCACGAGCAGTACTTC,CSATGTSAGHEQYF
TRBJ2-7,NA,TRBV7-2,TRBD2,TGTGCCAGCAGCTCCGGTATTGGACTAGCTATCTACGAGCAGTACTTC,CASSSGIGLAIYEQYF
TRBJ2-3,NA,TRBV11-2,TRBD2,TGTGCCAGCAGCACTAGCGGGCGCACAGATACGCAGTATTTT,CASSTSGRTDTQYF
TRBJ1-1,NA,TRBV6-9,NA,TGTGCCAGCAGTTTATATTTACAGAAGAACACTGAAGCTTTCTTT,CASSLYLQKNTEAFF
TRBJ2-3,NA,TRBV9,NA,TGTGCCAGCAGCGTGCGATTCAGCACAGATACGCAGTATTTT,CASSVRFSTDTQYF
TRBJ2-5,NA,TRBV7-9,TRBD1,TGTGCCAGCAGCTTAGGATTCATGCAGGGGGCATCCCTCGTAAAAGAGACCCAGTACTTC,CASSLGFMQGASLVKETQYF
TRBJ1-2,many,TRBV27,NA,TGTGCCAGCAGTTTCGGCAGGAATTATGGCTACACCTTC,CASSFGRNYGYTF
TRBJ2-7,few,TRBV29-1,TRBD1,TGCAGCGCTTCCGGGACAGGGACCTACGAGCAGTACTTC,CSASGTGTYEQYF
TRBJ1-5,many,TRBV28,NA,TGTGCCAGCAGTTTAACAGGGCTTCAGCATTTT,CASSLTGLQHF
TRBJ2-7,few,TRBV20-1,TRBD2,TGCAGTGCGACCCGAGCGGGAGGTGGCTACGAGCAGTACTTC,CSATRAGGGYEQYF
TRBJ2-5,many,TRBV6-1,NA,TGTGCCAGCAGAGCACGGGCCTCGTGGCAAGAGACCCAGTACTTC,CASRARASWQETQYF
TRBJ2-7,NA,TRBV15,TRBD1,TGTGCCACCAGCAGAGACAGGGGGAATTACGAGCAGTACTTC,CATSRDRGNYEQYF
TRBJ2-5,NA,TRBV20-1,TRBD2,TGCAGTGCTAGAGGGGGGACTAGCGGGACTAAGACCCAGTACTTC,CSARGGTSGTKTQYF
TRBJ1-5,few,TRBV20-1,TRBD1,TGCAGTGCTAGAGGCCGGAACAGGGGTCAGCCCCAGCATTTT,CSARGRNRGQPQHF
TRBJ2-7,NA,TRBV5-1,NA,TGCGCCAGCGCCCCAGCCAGGGATTCCTACGAGCAGTACTTC,CASAPARDSYEQYF
TRBJ2-5,NA,TRBV18,NA,TGTGCCAGCTCACTTTCGGGGGTGGAAGAGACCCAGTACTTC,CASSLSGVEETQYF
TRBJ2-7,many,TRBV28,NA,TGTGCCAGCAACTCCGGGTCCTACGAGCAGTACTTC,CASNSGSYEQYF
TRBJ1-5,many,TRBV3-1,TRBD1,TGTGCCAGCAGTTACTCCGGGACAGACAATCAGCCCCAGCATTTT,CASSYSGTDNQPQHF
TRBJ2-7,few,TRBV10-2,NA,TGCGCCAGCAGTGCAGCTTGGGGCTTTCGGTCCGACGAGCAGTACTTC,CASSAAWGFRSDEQYF
TRBJ1-5,many,TRBV9,TRBD1,TGTGCCAGCAGCGAACAGGGGTTAGGACAGCCCCAGCATTTT,CASSEQGLGQPQHF
TRBJ2-5,NA,TRBV10-2,TRBD1,TGCGCCAGCAGTTATACAGGGGGCAAAGAGACCCAGTACTTC,CASSYTGGKETQYF
TRBJ1-4,many,TRBV6-1,NA,TGTGCCAGCAGTAACACCCGGGACTGGAATGAAAAACTGTTTTTT,CASSNTRDWNEKLFF
TRBJ2-7,many,TRBV20-1,NA,TGCAGTGCTACGCCAGCGTACGACTCCTACGAGCAGTACTTC,CSATPAYDSYEQYF
TRBJ1-2,many,TRBV6-5,TRBD1,TGTGCCAGCAGTTACCTCGGGACAGACTCTGACTACACCTTC,CASSYLGTDSDYTF
TRBJ2-5,many,TRBV6-1,NA,TGTGCCAGCGCGGTTGGACAGTCCCAAGAGACCCAGTACTTC,CASAVGQSQETQYF
TRBJ1-2,once,TRBV28,TRBD1,TGTGCCAGCAGTCCCGGGACAGGGGTTCGGTATGGCTACACCTTC,CASSPGTGVRYGYTF
TRBJ1-5,few,TRBV9,NA,TGTGCCAGCAGCGTAGGGTCTGCGGATCAGCCCCAGCATTTT,CASSVGSADQPQHF
TRBJ2-7,few,TRBV7-9,NA,TGTGCCAGCAGCGGTTCGGGACTGAACTACGAGCAGTACTTC,CASSGSGLNYEQYF
TRBJ1-2,many,TRBV2,NA,TGTGCCAGCAGTGAGCGGTGGGCTAACTATGGCTACACCTTC,CASSERWANYGYTF
TRBJ2-4,few,TRBV27,TRBD1,TGTGCCAGCAAAACTACTCCGGGACAGGGTGCCAAAAACATTCAGTACTTC,CASKTTPGQGAKNIQYF
TRBJ1-5,NA,TRBV6-2/TRBV6-3,NA,TGTGCCAGCAGTTACTCTACCTGGGATAGCAATCAGCCCCAGCATTTT,CASSYSTWDSNQPQHF